What follows are 9 T cell receptor beta chains derived from one specimen sequenced in a study of radiation and T cells in renal cell carcinoma. Regarding treatment: treatment-naive control, cytoreductive nephrectomy. Sequencing was performed with immunoSEQ multiplex PCR; in TCRdb, only in-frame clones are kept and a portion is missing. The sample has roughly 14,000 clones, 55% to 60% seen once. Sample: tumor tissue, taken from a patient whose treatment was nephrectomy without radiotherapy. Every receptor here comes from a man aged 45-60 years with renal cell carcinoma.

This clone occurred a few times. The rearrangement joins TRBV27 to TRBJ2-5; D remains ambiguous. Germline CDR1 is MNHEY and CDR2 is SMNVEV (reference sequence). Trimming stripped 1 base from V and 1 base from J, with 4 bases between. The CDR3 extends over 13 amino acids. CDR3 coding DNA: TGTGCCAGCAGTTTATACGGCCAAGAGACCCAGTACTTC. Its protein product is CASSLYGQETQYF.

The genes are TRBV2 and TRBJ1-3, with no clear D. V lost 0 bases and J lost 1, with 4 bases in between. The CDR3 spans 14 residues. Germline loops: CDR1 SNHLY, CDR2 FYNNEI. CDR3 nucleotide sequence: TGTGCCAGCAGTGAAGCTGGGTCTGGAAACACCATATATTTT. This encodes CASSEAGSGNTIYF.

Details on this clone: This sample also contains other DNA sequences that code for the same CDR3. The CDR3 region is CASTADYGYTF. CDR3 sequence (DNA): TGTGCCAGTACAGCTGACTATGGCTACACCTTC. The V gene is TRBV2, the J gene TRBJ1-2, with unresolved D. This CDR3 contains 11 residues. V dropped 9 bases and J dropped 3 bases, with 8 bases sitting between them. From germline, CDR1 is SNHLY and CDR2 FYNNEI.

In its sample, this clone is medium-sized (0.01 to 0.1%). This chain links TRBV2 with TRBJ1-1, with D perhaps TRBD1 (6 bases). This CDR3 has 13 amino acids. Deletions cut 6 bases from V and 9 bases from J, with 17 bases between. Germline V gene sequence: CDR1 SNHLY, CDR2 FYNNEI. The CDR3, as DNA: TGTGCCAGCAGAATGGACAGCCAGGGTAAAGCTTTCTTT. It yields the protein CASRMDSQGKAFF.

The V call is TRBV21-1, the J call TRBJ2-2; the table assigns TRBD2, which was not confirmed against the DNA. TRBV21-1 is given as a pseudogene. The CDR3 contains 12 residues. Here the CDR3 DNA reads TGTGCCAGCAGCTCTAGTCCCGGGGAGCTGTTTTTT. Translating it yields CASSSSPGELFF.

The chain recombines TRBV10-3 with TRBJ2-1; 10 bases match TRBD2. V was pared by 10 bases and J by 4 bases, with 4 bases of the junction left unmatched. Germline V CDR1 and CDR2: ENHRY, SYGVKD. CDR3 size: 13 residues. CDR3 bases: TGTGCCACCCAGACTAGCGGGTACAATGAGCAGTTCTTC. Amino acid sequence: CATQTSGYNEQFF.

This chain uses TRBV4-2 with TRBJ2-1; D not resolved. This CDR3 comprises 17 residues. V lost 4 bases, J lost 0 bases, and 16 bases lay in between. CDR1 and CDR2 (germline): LGHNA, YNFKEQ. The CDR3 nucleotides are TGTGCCAGCAGCCTCCAACTGAACACAGACTCCTACAATGAGCAGTTCTTC. It yields the protein CASSLQLNTDSYNEQFF.

CDR3 DNA: TGTGCCAGCAGCGCGGGCTTAACCGGGGAGCTGTTTTTT. It yields the protein CASSAGLTGELFF. The V and J genes are TRBV14 and TRBJ2-2; a possible D gene is TRBD2 (5 bases). This CDR3 contains 13 residues. The germline V and J ends were trimmed by 5 bases and 5 bases, with 9 bases remaining between them. Germline CDR1 reads SGHDN; CDR2 reads FVKESK.

In its sample, this clone was seen many times. The chain combines TRBV6-1 with TRBJ2-7; D ambiguous. The germline CDR1 and CDR2 sequences are MNHNS and SASEGT. The CDR3 has 14 amino acids. Trimming cost V 4 bases and J 4 bases, with 14 bases left between them. CDR3 bases: TGTGCCAGCAGTGTAGCAGGAACAGAGTACGAGCAGTACTTC. Translating gives CASSVAGTEYEQYF.